A single sample gave rise to the 10 T cell receptor beta chains below, sequenced in a study of blood T cell repertoires in COVID-19. Clones were sequenced by immunoSEQ multiplex PCR, and TCRdb holds only the in-frame ones, with some missing. The sample holds 60,000 to 75,000 clones, just over 85% seen once. Source material: peripheral blood. These receptors were obtained from a man between 25 and 39 years old with acute or convalescent COVID-19.

The J gene is TRBJ1-5, the V gene TRBV12-3 or TRBV12-4; the match to TRBD1 covers 7 bases. This CDR3 is built from 13 residues. V was clipped by 2 bases and J by 8 bases; unmatched bases: 3. The CDR3 DNA sequence: TGTGCCAGCAGTTTAAGCAGGGGGGAGCCCCAGCATTTT. Amino acid sequence: CASSLSRGEPQHF.

The genes are TRBV5-1 and TRBJ1-6; 8 positions match TRBD1. CDR3 length: 14 residues. The V and J ends lost 7 bases and 9 bases, in that order; junction bases with no gene match: 9. Per germline, CDR1 SGHRS and CDR2 YFSETQ. CDR3 loop: CASGQGDGSSPLHF. CDR3 DNA: TGCGCCAGCGGACAGGGAGATGGGAGTTCACCCCTCCACTTT.

The chain uses TRBV5-4 and TRBJ1-2; 7 nucleotides line up with TRBD1. The CDR3 contains 13 residues. Germline V gives CDR1 SGHNT, CDR2 YYREEE (reference sequence). The J segment lost 7 bases and the V segment lost 4 bases, leaving 7 bases of the junction unmatched. CDR3 coding DNA: TGTGCCAGCAGCCCTAGACAGGGTGGTGGCTACACCTTC. This gives the protein CASSPRQGGGYTF.

This sequence joins TRBV5-1 and TRBJ2-7; the match to TRBD1 covers 10 bases. Trimming at V came to 6 bases and at J to 5 bases, leaving 2 bases not matched to a gene. CDR1 is SGHRS, CDR2 YFSETQ, per germline. The CDR3 loop spans 12 amino acids. This chain's CDR3 is CASTGTGDEQYF. The CDR3 coding sequence is TGCGCCAGCACCGGGACAGGGGACGAGCAGTACTTC.

The chain joins TRBV4-1 to TRBJ1-5; D is undetermined. Per germline, CDR1 MGHRA and CDR2 YSYEKL. V lost 0 bases, J lost 4 bases, and 10 bases lay in between. The CDR3 runs to 15 residues. CDR3 amino acids: CASSQESETNQPQHF. CDR3 coding DNA: TGCGCCAGCAGCCAAGAATCTGAGACAAATCAGCCCCAGCATTTT.

The chain employs TRBV6-6 and TRBJ1-5, with 8 bases fitting TRBD1. The length of the CDR3 is 15 residues. CDR1 and CDR2 (germline): MNHNY, SVGAGI (reference sequence). Germline trimming cut 5 bases from V and 5 bases from J; bases unmatched to any gene: 8. The CDR3 DNA sequence: TGTGCCAGCAGTCTAGGACAGGGAGAAGATCAGCCCCAGCATTTT. It is translated as CASSLGQGEDQPQHF.

The rearrangement joins TRBV12-3 or TRBV12-4 to TRBJ1-2; the D gene is possibly TRBD1 (5 bases). The CDR3 consists of 13 residues. V lost 6 bases and J 5 bases, leaving 13 bases between the germline ends. CDR3 nucleotide sequence: TGTGCCAGCAGCCTGGGGGGTAGGTATGGCTACACCTTC. Amino acid sequence: CASSLGGRYGYTF.

This clone was detected only a few times. CDR3 bases: TGCGCCAGCAGCAGGGGACAGCTGAACACTGAAGCTTTCTTT. Translating it yields CASSRGQLNTEAFF. The chain employs TRBV5-1 and TRBJ1-1; 7 positions match TRBD1. CDR3 size: 14 residues. V dropped 4 bases and J dropped 0; count of bases not matched to a gene: 3. CDR1 and CDR2 from the germline V gene are SGHRS and YFSETQ.

The J gene is TRBJ2-2, the V gene TRBV19; D is ambiguous. Germline V gene lookup returns CDR1 LNHDA and CDR2 SQIVND (reference sequence). Trimming left V 7 bases short and J 5 bases short, with 14 bases between. The CDR3 is 14 residues long. The CDR3 sequence: CASKDTLNTGELFF. The DNA of the CDR3 is TGTGCCAGTAAAGACACCCTTAATACCGGGGAGCTGTTTTTT.

V is TRBV9 and J is TRBJ1-6; no clear D gene. V shed 0 bases and J shed 11 bases, with 12 bases lying between them. In germline, CDR1 is SGDLS, CDR2 YYNGEE. This CDR3 has 14 amino acids. The CDR3 loop is CASSVATEGTPLHF. The CDR3 DNA follows: TGTGCCAGCAGCGTAGCTACGGAGGGCACACCCCTCCACTTT.